This T cell receptor beta chain was found in a study of T cell clusters in autoimmune cytopenias. The wider study: TRB sequencing had a median about 55,000 reads and 2,350 distinct clonotypes per sample.

TRB was amplified from roughly 0.25 ug of peripheral blood genomic DNA per sample. This clonotype is identified as medium-sized from frequency. Its target is unknown. The CDR3 sequence is 15 residues long. Germline CDR1 and CDR2: LGHNA and YSLEER. Whole-study findings and limits: TRB repertoire shifts in secondary cytopenia and chronic lymphocytic leukemia mostly reflected lymphoma, not autoimmunity.

One tube held mixed TRB-A and TRB-B primer pools for touch-down PCR. TCRdb re-called the multiplex PCR reads; every CDR3 protein appears as one record, without DNA. Its listing shows a few thousand distinct CDR3 sequences. The sample comprised peripheral blood. This TCR derives from a human donor with an autoimmune cytopenia or autoimmune hepatitis (not recorded which). The chain couples TRBV4-3 to TRBJ2-5; lacking DNA, the TRBD2 call made by TCRdb goes unchecked. Here the CDR3 reads CASSQLAGGQDTQYF.